This is a list of T cell receptor beta chains from one sample in a study of blood T cell repertoires in COVID-19. Repertoires were generated with immunoSEQ multiplex PCR, while TCRdb's copy carries only in-frame clones and drops some. The sample contains approximately 250,000 clones, nearly 85% of which appear only once. Source material: peripheral blood. The receptors were gathered from a human donor in a cohort sampled during active COVID-19. Each CDR3 is given with its conserved first and last residue. The order of the fields is J gene, D gene, V gene, clone size, CDR3 protein, CDR3 DNA. A D gene is named only where the DNA matches it firmly. A row's size may be missing; if present it is once, few, many or a size class.

TRBJ1-3	-	TRBV9	-	CASSVGGPSGNTIYF	TGTGCCAGCAGCGTTGGTGGGCCGTCCGGAAACACCATATATTTT
TRBJ2-5	-	TRBV3-1/TRBV3-2	-	CASSQDGESPSETQYF	TGTGCCAGCAGCCAAGACGGGGAATCTCCGTCGGAGACCCAGTACTTC
TRBJ2-2	-	TRBV7-2	once	CASSLAGGPNTGELFF	TGTGCCAGCAGCTTAGCCGGGGGGCCGAACACCGGGGAGCTGTTTTTT
TRBJ2-7	-	TRBV27	once	CASSLATRRAYEQYF	TGTGCCAGCAGTTTAGCGACTAGACGAGCCTACGAGCAGTACTTC
TRBJ2-1	-	TRBV7-3	once	CASSLSSYNEQFF	TGTGCCAGCAGCTTATCGTCCTACAATGAGCAGTTCTTC
TRBJ2-1	TRBD2	TRBV15	-	CATSRQLAGLHNEQFF	TGTGCCACCAGCAGACAACTAGCGGGACTTCACAATGAGCAGTTCTTC
TRBJ1-4	TRBD1	TRBV2	-	CASRTGNTNEKLFF	TGTGCCAGCAGGACAGGGAATACTAATGAAAAACTGTTTTTT
TRBJ2-7	-	TRBV5-4	-	CASSLGATSYEQYF	TGTGCCAGCAGCTTGGGGGCCACTTCCTACGAGCAGTACTTC
TRBJ1-4	-	TRBV6-1	-	CASSEAWTRGKLFF	TGTGCCAGCAGTGAAGCGTGGACACGTGGAAAACTGTTTTTT
TRBJ1-1	TRBD1	TRBV3-1/TRBV3-2	-	CASSQGGQGFTEAFF	TGTGCCAGCAGCCAAGGGGGACAGGGGTTCACTGAAGCTTTCTTT
TRBJ1-6	-	TRBV9	-	CASSVTPGLLNSPLHF	TGTGCCAGCAGCGTTACCCCGGGACTACTTAATTCACCCCTCCACTTT
TRBJ2-5	TRBD1	TRBV2	-	CASRRDRGEETQYF	TGTGCCAGCAGAAGGGACAGGGGAGAGGAGACCCAGTACTTC
TRBJ2-1	TRBD1	TRBV15	-	CATSRELGGPYNEQFF	TGTGCCACCAGCAGAGAATTAGGGGGCCCCTACAATGAGCAGTTCTTC